Here is one T cell receptor beta chain with its context. Antigen unknown. Amplification used 60 Vbeta primers and 13 Jbeta primers. TCRdb's copy holds only in-frame clones and misses some; the assay was immunoSEQ multiplex PCR. The sample lists fewer than 75,000 clones, around 80% occurring once. This sample was included in a study of cytomegalovirus exposure and HLA in healthy donors. Study-wide context: A prior study identified 110 million or so unique TCR beta sequences from about 180 million T cells.

Per the germline V gene, CDR1 is LGHNA and CDR2 is YSLEER. The CDR3 runs 17 residues. V shed 4 bases, J shed 5 bases, and the junction held 8 bases outside the gene matches. The study, taken as a whole, reports: As a later analysis showed, a missense DCLRE1C variant was linked to trimming of TCR beta V- and J-genes.

The clonotype originates from a woman aged 25 to 39 in good health and CMV-seronegative. Material for sequencing was PBMCs. The rearrangement joins TRBV4-3 to TRBJ2-3; 14 nucleotides line up with TRBD2. The CDR3 loop reads CASSPQGLAGEVDTQYF. The CDR3 nucleotides read TGCGCCAGCAGCCCCCAGGGACTAGCGGGAGAAGTAGATACGCAGTATTTT.